One and the same sample provided the 3 T cell receptor beta chains below, sequenced in a study of blood T cell repertoires in COVID-19. Profiled with immunoSEQ multiplex PCR; TCRdb holds only in-frame clones, not every one. The sample consists of 100,000 to 150,000 clones, under 85% of them appearing once. The sample comprised peripheral blood. The source of these receptors is a man aged 60 to 75 with acute or convalescent COVID-19.

The V gene is TRBV4-1, the J gene TRBJ2-5; TRBD2 agrees at 11 bases. The trim removed 0 bases at V and 7 bases at J, leaving 13 bases unmatched. Per the germline V gene, CDR1 is MGHRA and CDR2 is YSYEKL. CDR3 length: 18 residues. CDR3 nucleotides: TGCGCCAGCAGCCAAGATAATCAGGCTAGCGGGAGGCCAGGGACCCAGTACTTC. Translated, it gives CASSQDNQASGRPGTQYF.

The rearrangement joins TRBV7-9 to TRBJ2-7, with D possibly TRBD1 on 6 matching bases. Germline values: CDR1 SEHNR, CDR2 FQNEAQ (reference sequence). Trimming left V 2 bases short and J 5 bases short, with 19 bases between. The CDR3 sequence is 16 residues long. CDR3 sequence reads: CASSLTRVEQGNEQYF. DNA of the CDR3: TGTGCCAGCAGCTTAACCAGGGTCGAACAGGGAAACGAGCAGTACTTC.

This chain uses TRBV18 with TRBJ1-3; 8 positions match TRBD1. The V gene's germline CDR1 is KGHSH and CDR2 LQKENI. This CDR3 has 14 amino acids. The trim removed 5 bases at V and 0 bases at J, leaving 0 bases unmatched. The CDR3 loop is CASSTGGSGNTIYF. Here the CDR3 DNA reads TGTGCCAGCTCAACAGGGGGCTCTGGAAACACCATATATTTT.